This entry describes one TCR beta chain. Its matching antigen is unknown. These data come from a study of shared clonotypes between healthy human individuals. Study background: CD8 memory received one plate per donor, CD8 naive two, CD4 memory three and CD4 naive three.

Study-wide points: With few donors, the genetic and exposure-history diversity represented was limited. Sampling used blood alone; tissue repertoires probably differ.

Trimming at V came to 4 bases and at J to 4 bases, leaving 13 bases not matched to a gene. The germline V gene encodes CDR1 MNHEY and CDR2 SMNVEV (reference sequence). The CDR3 loop spans 16 amino acids. Produced via immunoSEQ multiplex PCR; TCRdb's table is partial and in-frame only. The sample has approximately 1.5 million clones, approximately 98.5% seen once. Donors comprised healthy HIV-negative adults lacking recent acute infections or vaccinations. This TCR derives from a man younger than 40 in good health. Sequenced: naive CD4+ T cells sorted from blood. As to subset: CD45RA+ positively selected. V and J are TRBV27 and TRBJ2-7, with TRBD1 matching 7 bases. The CDR3 loop is CASSSRWDSRIYEQYF. In nucleotides, the CDR3 is TGTGCCAGCAGTTCTCGCTGGGACAGCCGAATTTACGAGCAGTACTTC.